This T cell receptor (beta chain) appears in the sequencing data of a study of T cells in Graves' hyperthyroidism and ophthalmopathy. TCR beta CDR3 regions were amplified from RNA transcripts. Primed by the HTBI set, a first-round RT-PCR was run on the TCR CDR3. MiXCR was run by TCRdb on the multiplex PCR reads, yielding one entry per CDR3 protein. Here the sample spans about 540,000 distinct CDR3 sequences, about half being singletons. V lost 3 bases and J lost 0, with 8 bases in between. The CDR3 totals 13 residues. Germline CDR1 and CDR2: DFQATT and SNEGSKA (reference sequence). Hyperthyroidism of Graves' type that showed no ophthalmopathy progression within 18 months was stable. This clonotype was counted only a few times.

The clonotype comes from a young woman with Graves' hyperthyroidism. This rearrangement joins TRBV20-1 to TRBJ1-1; D is uncertain. Material: peripheral blood or thyroid tissue (not recorded which). The CDR3 DNA reads TGCAGTGCTAGCCTTGGAATGAACACTGAAGCTTTCTTT. Its protein is CSASLGMNTEAFF.